Listed below are T cell receptor beta chains from one sample, sequenced in a study of blood T cells in healthy people across ages. MiXCR, run by TCRdb on the 5' RACE reads, gives a single entry per CDR3 protein. The sample gives about 1.8 million distinct CDR3 sequences, about 50% of which show up once; about 2.1% is in the top ten. The sample comprised blood. These receptors were obtained from a woman between 40 and 50 years old in good health. Both conserved end residues are part of each CDR3. A D gene is named only where the DNA matches it firmly. Size is stated for part of the rows, as once, few or many counts, or as a class when the clone is expanded.

CDR3nt | CDR3aa | j_gene | v_gene | abundance | d_gene
TGTGCCACCAGCAGAGACGACGACAGAGCCTACGAGCAGTACTTC | CATSRDDDRAYEQYF | TRBJ2-7 | TRBV15 | few | .
TGTACCACCAGTGACCCCGGACAAGGAGGAAGCTACACCTTC | CTTSDPGQGGSYTF | TRBJ1-2 | TRBV24-1 | . | .
TGCAGTGCTAGAGGACGGAGGGACTACAATGAGCAGTTCTTC | CSARGRRDYNEQFF | TRBJ2-1 | TRBV20-1 | . | .
TGTGCCAGCAGCTTAGTTGGGGGATCAGAATACGAGCAGTACTTC | CASSLVGGSEYEQYF | TRBJ2-7 | TRBV11-2 | few | .
TGCGCCAGCAGCTTGGCGGGACAGGGGGCGAGGGGACTAGCCAAAAACATTCAGTTCTTC | CASSLAGQGARGLAKNIQFF | TRBJ2-1 | TRBV5-1 | . | TRBD1
TGTGCCAGCAGCTTAGAGGCAGGATACATGAACACTGAAGCTTTCTTT | CASSLEAGYMNTEAFF | TRBJ1-1 | TRBV7-2 | . | .
TGCAGTGCTAGAGATTCCGAGCAGGGAGGAAGCGAGCAGTACTTC | CSARDSEQGGSEQYF | TRBJ2-7 | TRBV20-1 | few | .
TGTGCCAGGAGGAAACAAGAGACCCAGTACTTC | CARRKQETQYF | TRBJ2-5 | TRBV2 | . | .
TGTGCCATCAGTGAAGAGGGGGAGACCCAGTACTTC | CAISEEGETQYF | TRBJ2-5 | TRBV10-3 | few | .
TGTGCCAGCAGGAAATACACAGCGGGGGATAAAAACATTCAGTACTTC | CASRKYTAGDKNIQYF | TRBJ2-4 | TRBV6-2/TRBV6-3 | . | TRBD2
TGCGCCAGCAGCATCGGGACCGCGGCGGGGGAGCAGTACTTC | CASSIGTAAGEQYF | TRBJ2-7 | TRBV5-1 | . | .
TGTGCCAGCAAAGAGACGGTCTATAATTCACCCCTCCACTTT | CASKETVYNSPLHF | TRBJ1-6 | TRBV25-1 | . | .
TGCAGTGCTAGTCGCCCGGGGGCCTACGAGCAGTACTTC | CSASRPGAYEQYF | TRBJ2-7 | TRBV20-1 | . | .
TGCAGCGTTGAACTCGAGTGGGGGACCCAGTACTTC | CSVELEWGTQYF | TRBJ2-5 | TRBV29-1 | . | .
TGTGCCAGCAGAGATCCAGGCAATCAGCCCCAGCATTTT | CASRDPGNQPQHF | TRBJ1-5 | TRBV2 | . | .
TGCAGTGCTAAGAAGGGTGGGGTCCACGAGCAGTACTTC | CSAKKGGVHEQYF | TRBJ2-7 | TRBV20-1 | few | .
TGTGCCAGCAGCTTAGGAAGTTTCGGCACAGATACGCAGTATTTT | CASSLGSFGTDTQYF | TRBJ2-3 | TRBV7-2 | . | .
TGCAGTGCTAGATCGGTTCGCCCCCAATCGGGGGACCACACAGATACGCAGTATTTT | CSARSVRPQSGDHTDTQYF | TRBJ2-3 | TRBV20-1 | . | .
TGTGCCAGCAGCCAAATCGCGGATACGCAGTATTTT | CASSQIADTQYF | TRBJ2-3 | TRBV6-2/TRBV6-3 | few | .
TGTGCCAGCAGTGAAGGGGGGACAGGCGGCTACACCTTC | CASSEGGTGGYTF | TRBJ1-2 | TRBV2 | . | TRBD1
TGTGCCAGCAGCTCCACTAGCGGGGTTCCTACGGGGCAGTATTTT | CASSSTSGVPTGQYF | TRBJ2-3 | TRBV7-2 | . | TRBD2
TGTGCCAGCAGCGCGACTAGCGGGGGTAACGGGGAGCTGTTTTTT | CASSATSGGNGELFF | TRBJ2-2 | TRBV6-4 | . | TRBD2
TGTGCCAGCAGCTTAGGGTCGTCAGGACCGTCCTACGAGCAGTACTTC | CASSLGSSGPSYEQYF | TRBJ2-7 | TRBV7-2 | many | .
TGTGCCAGCAGCCAAGACCCAAGGCTAGCGGGGGGATGGATAGATACGCAGTATTTT | CASSQDPRLAGGWIDTQYF | TRBJ2-3 | TRBV4-2 | . | TRBD2
TGTGCCAGCAGCTTCGGACAGGAATCCTATGGCTACACCTTC | CASSFGQESYGYTF | TRBJ1-2 | TRBV7-9 | . | TRBD1